This TCR beta chain was sequenced for a study of identical twins. TCRdb reprocessed the 5' RACE reads via MiXCR and lists one record per CDR3 protein. The repertoire holds a few hundred thousand distinct CDR3 sequences, with more than 9% as singletons. Study-wide results and caveats: It was cross-sectional statistical analysis, not following the same donors, that the conclusions relied on. Insertions were reduced in abundant cord blood beta clonotypes but not in memory repertoires. Twin pairs had excess sharing that was weaker in beta out-of-frame sequences.

This CDR3 has 12 residues. Germline V gives CDR1 SGHAT, CDR2 FQNNGV. The V and J ends lost 7 bases and 5 bases respectively, with 8 bases between them. On this clonotype: Its cognate antigen is unknown.

These same records also appear under a second study, on yellow fever vaccine responses in identical twins.

The chain joins TRBV11-2 to TRBJ2-2; D remains ambiguous. The sequenced material came from PBMCs. The sequence was collected from a woman younger than 30 in good health. DNA of the CDR3: TGTGCCAGCACCTTGAGTACCGGGGAGCTGTTTTTT. Residues: CASTLSTGELFF.